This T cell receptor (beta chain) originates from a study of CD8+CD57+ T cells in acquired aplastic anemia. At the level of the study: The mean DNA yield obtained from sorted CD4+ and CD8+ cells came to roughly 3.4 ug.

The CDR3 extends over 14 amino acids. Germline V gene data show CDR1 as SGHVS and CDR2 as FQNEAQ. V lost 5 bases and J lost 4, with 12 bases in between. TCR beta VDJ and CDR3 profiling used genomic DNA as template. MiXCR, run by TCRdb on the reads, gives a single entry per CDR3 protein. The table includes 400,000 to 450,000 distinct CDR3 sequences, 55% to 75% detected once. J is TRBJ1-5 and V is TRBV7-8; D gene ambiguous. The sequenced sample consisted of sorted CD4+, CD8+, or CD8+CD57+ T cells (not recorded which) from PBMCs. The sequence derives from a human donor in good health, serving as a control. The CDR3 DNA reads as TGTGCCAGCAGCCTTGACATTGATAATCAGCCCCAGCATTTT. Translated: CASSLDIDNQPQHF.